Below, 14 T cell receptor beta chains from the same sample are listed, as sequenced in a study of OX40 agonist ivuxolimab in advanced cancers. Repertoires were generated with immunoSEQ multiplex PCR, while TCRdb's copy carries only in-frame clones and drops some. The profile shows 60,000 to 90,000 clones, 88% of them singletons. This specimen consisted of CD4+ or CD8+ T cells sorted from blood, obtained in a trial of the OX40 agonist ivuxolimab. Receptors were obtained from an adult with an advanced solid tumor such as melanoma, head and neck, liver or kidney cancer.

The rearrangement joins TRBV6-1 to TRBJ1-1, with 8 nucleotides matching TRBD1. This CDR3 has 15 residues. J was trimmed by 4 bases and V by 7 bases; bases with no gene match: 11. CDR1 and CDR2 (germline): MNHNS, SASEGT. CDR3 protein: CASTESTGEATEAFF. CDR3 sequence (DNA): TGTGCCAGCACCGAATCGACAGGGGAGGCCACTGAAGCTTTCTTT.

This clone was observed a single time. The CDR3 loop is CASSLPQGGTGELFF. As DNA, the CDR3 is TGTGCCAGCAGCCTACCACAGGGCGGCACCGGGGAGCTGTTTTTT. The rearrangement uses TRBV5-5 and TRBJ2-2, with D perhaps TRBD1 (6 bases). Germline V gives CDR1 SGHKS, CDR2 YYEKEE (reference sequence). The CDR3 covers 15 residues. The germline V and J ends were trimmed by 4 bases and 4 bases, with 14 bases remaining between them.

V and J are TRBV18 and TRBJ1-4; maybe TRBD1 (6 bases). V was shortened by 3 bases and J by 8 bases, with 13 bases between the two germline ends. Germline CDR1 reads KGHSH; CDR2 reads LQKENI. The CDR3 extends over 14 amino acids. The CDR3 loop is CASSPEGVQEKLFF. CDR3 DNA: TGTGCCAGCTCACCGGAGGGGGTTCAAGAAAAACTGTTTTTT. The complete variable domain, with remaining parts taken from reference TRBV18 and TRBJ1-4, reads NAGVMQNPRHLVRRRGQEARLRCSPMKGHSHVYWYRQLPEEGLKFMVYLQKENIIDESGMPKERFSAEFPKEGPSILRIQQVVRGDSAAYFCASSPEGVQEKLFFGSGTQLSVL.

The genes are TRBV10-1 and TRBJ1-2; tentative D call: TRBD1 (5 bases). V was pared by 4 bases and J by 0 bases, with 12 bases between. There are 15 residues in the CDR3. In germline, CDR1 is WNHNN, CDR2 SYGVQD (reference sequence). The CDR3 DNA is TGCGCCAGCAGTGCGGGCCAGGGAGCTAACTATGGCTACACCTTC. Translated: CASSAGQGANYGYTF.

A few counts support this clone. This chain joins TRBV5-1 and TRBJ2-7; 8 nucleotides match TRBD1. This CDR3 has 15 amino acids. CDR1 is SGHRS and CDR2 is YFSETQ in the germline V gene. V dropped 7 bases and J dropped 3; count of bases not matched to a gene: 12. CDR3 nucleotide sequence: TGCGCCAGCGAGGTGGGGGACAGGACCGGCTACGAGCAGTACTTC. Its protein is CASEVGDRTGYEQYF.

The rearrangement links TRBV15 to TRBJ2-7; D not resolved. With 8 bases removed from V and 0 bases from J, the gap between germline ends came to 14 bases. CDR1 is LNHNV, CDR2 YYDKDF, per germline (reference sequence). This CDR3 comprises 14 residues. DNA for the CDR3: TGTGCCACCGCTGCGGCCGACTCCTCCTACGAGCAGTACTTC. Amino acid sequence: CATAAADSSYEQYF.

J is TRBJ2-3 and V is TRBV13, with 8 bases lining up with TRBD2. V shed 5 bases and J 4 bases; nucleotides not matched to a gene: 11. From germline, CDR1 is PRHDT and CDR2 FYEKMQ (reference sequence). CDR3 length: 16 amino acids. The CDR3 DNA reads as TGTGCCAGCAGCCGCCCACTAGCGGCCTCGGCAGATACGCAGTATTTT. As protein: CASSRPLAASADTQYF.

V and J are TRBV28 and TRBJ1-4; a weak D match, TRBD1 (6 bases). This CDR3 contains 14 residues. V lost 5 bases to trimming and J lost 3 bases, with 10 bases between them. Germline V gene data show CDR1 as MDHEN and CDR2 as SYDVKM. CDR3 loop: CASSRQEPNEKLFF. The CDR3 DNA reads TGTGCCAGCAGTAGACAGGAGCCTAATGAAAAACTGTTTTTT.

V gene TRBV29-1 combines with J gene TRBJ2-3, with TRBD2 matching over 8 bases. CDR1 is SQVTM, CDR2 ANQGSEA, per germline. This CDR3 region has 12 residues. The J segment lost 4 bases and the V segment lost 7 bases, leaving 4 bases of the junction unmatched. Here the CDR3 DNA reads TGCAGCGGCCTCGGGGGGGCAGATACGCAGTATTTT. Amino acids: CSGLGGADTQYF.

In nucleotides, the CDR3 is TGTGCCAGCAGCGGTTTTCTAGCGACCTACGAGCAGTACTTC. Protein product: CASSGFLATYEQYF. The chain joins TRBV11-3 to TRBJ2-7; a weak D match, TRBD2 (6 bases). Germline CDR1 is SGHNT and CDR2 is YENEEA. The CDR3 spans 14 residues. The V gene lost 5 bases and the J gene lost 2 bases, with 13 bases spanning the gap.

This chain joins TRBV2 and TRBJ1-2, with 9 bases identical to TRBD1. The germline V gene has CDR1 SNHLY and CDR2 FYNNEI. This CDR3 comprises 14 residues. Losses at the gene ends were 5 bases for V and 5 bases for J; bases not matched to a gene: 6. CDR3 protein: CASSWGQGLYGYTF. The CDR3, as DNA: TGTGCCAGCAGTTGGGGACAGGGTTTGTATGGCTACACCTTC.

The chain carries TRBV7-2 and TRBJ2-3, with 8 bases aligning to TRBD2. This CDR3 spans 16 amino acids. Germline V lookup: CDR1 SGHTA, CDR2 FQGNSA. Losses at the gene ends were 4 bases for V and 3 bases for J; bases not matched to a gene: 9. The CDR3 here is CASSSHMGGRTDTQYF. CDR3 DNA: TGTGCCAGCAGCTCCCATATGGGCGGGAGGACAGATACGCAGTATTTT.

The chain carries TRBV28 and TRBJ1-3, with 8 nucleotides matching TRBD1. Germline trimming cut 6 bases from V and 4 bases from J; bases unmatched to any gene: 8. Germline CDR1 reads MDHEN; CDR2 reads SYDVKM. The CDR3 extends over 15 amino acids. CDR3 DNA sequence: TGTGCCAGCAGCCAGGGACAGGCGAAAGGAAACACCATATATTTT. As protein: CASSQGQAKGNTIYF.

The chain carries TRBV5-4 and TRBJ2-1; D unresolved. Trimming pared 1 base from V and 8 bases from J, leaving 4 bases between. Per the germline V gene, CDR1 is SGHNT and CDR2 is YYREEE (reference sequence). The CDR3 has 11 amino acids. The CDR3 reads CASSLTDEQFF. CDR3 coding DNA: TGTGCCAGCAGCTTGACAGATGAGCAGTTCTTC.